This entry lists 12 T cell receptor beta chains sequenced from one sample in a study of shared clonotypes between healthy human individuals. TCRdb keeps only in-frame clones here, not all; method: immunoSEQ multiplex PCR. The repertoire holds about 2,500,000 clones, with about 92% as singletons. Source material: naive CD4+ T cells sorted from blood. The subset is: CD45RA+ positively selected. Receptors originate from a man between 18 and 29 years old in good health.

The CDR3 here is CASSFPGTVTYEQYF. The CDR3, as DNA: TGCGCCAGCAGCTTCCCCGGGACGGTTACCTACGAGCAGTACTTC. The chain combines TRBV5-1 with TRBJ2-7; either TRBD1 or TRBD2 may supply D (5 bases each). Germline CDR1 reads SGHRS; CDR2 reads YFSETQ. The CDR3 extends over 15 amino acids. Trimming cost V 2 bases and J 2 bases, with 14 bases left between them.

The genes are TRBV7-2 and TRBJ2-3; 9 bases map to TRBD1. Germline V lookup: CDR1 SGHTA, CDR2 FQGNSA. The CDR3 has 19 amino acids. J lost 1 base, V lost 4 bases, and 15 bases had no gene match. The CDR3 protein is CASSSTPGGTGKGTDTQYF. The CDR3 DNA reads TGTGCCAGCAGCTCAACTCCTGGAGGGACAGGGAAAGGCACAGATACGCAGTATTTT.

This clone was found once. Other DNA sequences in this specimen translate into the identical CDR3. The chain carries TRBV28 and TRBJ1-5, with D possibly being TRBD1 (5 bases). Germline V lookup: CDR1 MDHEN, CDR2 SYDVKM. The V end was cut by 5 bases, the J end by 0 bases, with 8 bases between. The CDR3 has 14 residues. The CDR3 bases are TGTGCCAGCAGTCGTGACAGTAGCAATCAGCCCCAGCATTTT. Amino acid sequence: CASSRDSSNQPQHF. The variable domain in full, completed from reference TRBV28 and TRBJ1-5, reads DVKVTQSSRYLVKRTGEKVFLECVQDMDHENMFWYRQDPGLGLRLIYFSYDVKMKEKGDIPEGYSVSREKKERFSLILESASTNQTSMYLCASSRDSSNQPQHFGDGTRLSIL.

The chain employs TRBV23-1 and TRBJ2-3, with D maybe TRBD2 (7 bases). TRBV23-1 is an ORF; its function is uncertain. Trimming shortened V by 3 bases and J by 0 bases, and 16 bases separated the two germline ends. This CDR3 spans 17 amino acids. As DNA, the CDR3 is TGCGCCAGCAGTCACCCGCAGGGAGGGGGTAGCACAGATACGCAGTATTTT. This encodes CASSHPQGGGSTDTQYF.

V is TRBV19 and J is TRBJ1-5; TRBD1 matches at 9 bases. V trimming: 10 bases; J trimming: 7 bases; junction bases outside the gene matches: 11. The germline V gene encodes CDR1 LNHDA and CDR2 SQIVND (reference sequence). The CDR3 covers 14 residues. CDR3 amino acids: CATLGQGTLQPQHF. CDR3 coding DNA: TGTGCCACCTTAGGACAGGGGACTCTACAGCCCCAGCATTTT.

The chain employs TRBV28 and TRBJ2-3, with D perhaps matching TRBD1 or TRBD2 (5 bases each). Trimming pared 5 bases from V and 7 bases from J, leaving 19 bases between. Germline loops: CDR1 MDHEN, CDR2 SYDVKM. This CDR3 is built from 15 residues. CDR3 protein: CASSPRGGITHTQYF. In DNA, the CDR3 is TGTGCCAGCAGTCCCCGTGGGGGAATTACACATACGCAGTATTTT.

This chain links TRBV7-2 with TRBJ2-5, with TRBD1 matching 8 bases. V gave up 2 bases and J gave up 5 bases; unmatched junction bases: 4. This CDR3 has 14 residues. The germline V gene has CDR1 SGHTA and CDR2 FQGNSA. The CDR3 DNA is TGTGCCAGCAGCTTACAGGGGGCTGGGGAGACCCAGTACTTC. This codes for CASSLQGAGETQYF.

The chain joins TRBV19 to TRBJ2-2; D is undetermined. The CDR3 extends over 20 amino acids. Germline CDR1 and CDR2: LNHDA and SQIVND (reference sequence). V lost 4 bases to trimming and J lost 0 bases, with 24 bases between them. For the CDR3, the DNA is TGTGCCAGTAGTACCCTGGATCCGGCAGCTCTTCCTCCGAACACCGGGGAGCTGTTTTTT. Encoded protein: CASSTLDPAALPPNTGELFF.

This clone appeared a single time. This sequence joins TRBV5-1 and TRBJ2-5; perhaps TRBD2 as D (6 bases). Germline CDR1 SGHRS, CDR2 YFSETQ. Trimming shortened V by 0 bases and J by 4 bases, and 10 bases separated the two germline ends. CDR3 size: 14 residues. CDR3 protein: CASSLGRGPETQYF. CDR3 bases: TGCGCCAGCAGCTTGGGGAGGGGCCCAGAGACCCAGTACTTC.

The rearrangement joins TRBV6-6 to TRBJ1-5; D gene ambiguous. Germline CDR1 is MNHNY and CDR2 is SVGAGI (reference sequence). V lost 8 bases and J 2 bases, leaving 7 bases between the germline ends. The CDR3 runs 12 residues. CDR3 loop: CASLEGNQPQHF. CDR3 nucleotide sequence: TGTGCCAGCTTGGAAGGCAATCAGCCCCAGCATTTT.

DNA for the CDR3: TGTGCCAGTAGTATAGATCTTACTACGAGTCTATATGGCTACACCTTC. This translates into CASSIDLTTSLYGYTF. This chain links TRBV19 with TRBJ1-2; D unresolved. The CDR3 runs to 16 residues. Trimming shortened V by 0 bases and J by 5 bases, and 16 bases separated the two germline ends. Germline CDR1 is LNHDA and CDR2 is SQIVND (reference sequence). Combining the CDR3 with reference TRBV19 and TRBJ1-2 gives the whole variable domain DGGITQSPKYLFRKEGQNVTLSCEQNLNHDAMYWYRQDPGQGLRLIYYSQIVNDFQKGDIAEGYSVSREKKESFPLTVTSAQKNPTAFYLCASSIDLTTSLYGYTFGSGTRLTVV.

The J gene is TRBJ2-7, the V gene TRBV11-2; D gene uncertain. Germline V gene data show CDR1 as SGHAT and CDR2 as FQNNGV. Deletions cut 1 base from V and 4 bases from J, with 14 bases between. The CDR3 covers 15 residues. The CDR3 protein is CASSLGRAELYEQYF. The CDR3 DNA reads TGTGCCAGCAGCTTAGGACGGGCAGAGCTATACGAGCAGTACTTC.